This T cell receptor (beta chain) was documented in a study of blood T cells in healthy people across ages. Overall study results and limits: Naive and antigen-experienced cells were not separated, limiting conclusive comparison.

The second PCR ran 7 to 11 cycles with a sample-barcoded 5' primer and J-beta primers. Using its own MiXCR run on the 5' RACE reads, TCRdb lists one record per CDR3 protein. The data show around 600,000 distinct CDR3 sequences, with around half seen just once and about 22% held by the top ten. This CDR3 contains 15 residues. The germline V gene encodes CDR1 MNHEY and CDR2 SVGAGI. V was clipped by 5 bases and J by 7 bases; unmatched bases: 11. In the case of this clonotype: What it recognizes is unknown.

The origin of this receptor is an elderly man in good health. The gene calls are TRBV6-5 and TRBJ1-1, with 9 bases that match TRBD1. Sequenced: blood. CDR3 sequence: CASSGGQGRGIEAFF. Here the CDR3 DNA reads TGTGCCAGCAGTGGCGGACAGGGGAGGGGTATTGAAGCTTTCTTT.